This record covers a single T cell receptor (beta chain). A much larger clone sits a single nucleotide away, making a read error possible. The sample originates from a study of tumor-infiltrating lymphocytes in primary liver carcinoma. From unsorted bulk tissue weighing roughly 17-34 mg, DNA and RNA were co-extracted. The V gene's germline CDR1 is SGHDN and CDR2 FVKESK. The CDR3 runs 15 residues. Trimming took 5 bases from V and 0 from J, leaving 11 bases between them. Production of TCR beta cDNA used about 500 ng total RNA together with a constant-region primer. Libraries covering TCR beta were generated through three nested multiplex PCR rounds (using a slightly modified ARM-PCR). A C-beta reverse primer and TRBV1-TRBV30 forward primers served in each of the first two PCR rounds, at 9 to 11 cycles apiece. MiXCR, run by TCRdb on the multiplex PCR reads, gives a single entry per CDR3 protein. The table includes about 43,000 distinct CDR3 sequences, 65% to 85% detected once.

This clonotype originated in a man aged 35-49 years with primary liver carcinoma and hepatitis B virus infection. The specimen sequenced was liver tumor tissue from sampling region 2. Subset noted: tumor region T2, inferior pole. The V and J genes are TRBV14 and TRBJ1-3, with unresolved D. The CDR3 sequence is CASSNLGSSGNTIYF. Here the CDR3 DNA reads TGTGCCAGCAGCAATCTGGGGTCCTCTGGAAACACCATATATTTT.